This TCR beta chain was retrieved from a study of T cells in Graves' hyperthyroidism and ophthalmopathy. Researchers took RNA transcripts and amplified the TCR beta CDR3 regions from them. First-round RT-PCR of the TCR CDR3 relied on the HTBI primer set. TCRdb analysed the multiplex PCR reads with MiXCR anew, one entry per CDR3 protein. The sample shows 300,000 to 450,000 distinct CDR3 sequences, approximately 18% of them seen only once. This clonotype has at least ten counts. This TCR was sampled from a woman in her thirties with Graves' hyperthyroidism that later progressed to Graves' ophthalmopathy. Sequences were obtained from blood.

The CDR3 loop is CASSITSGANVLTF. CDR3 bases: TGTGCCAGCAGCATCACCTCTGGGGCCAACGTCCTGACTTTC. The V and J genes are TRBV28 and TRBJ2-6; D uncertain. V dropped 6 bases and J dropped 0 bases, with 6 bases sitting between them. Germline CDR1 MDHEN, CDR2 SYDVKM. This CDR3 spans 14 amino acids.